The text below deals with one T cell receptor (beta chain). Its specificity is unknown. The sample holds other DNA sequences that translate to the same CDR3. The data derive from a study of shared clonotypes between healthy human individuals. Germline CDR1 reads SGHRS; CDR2 reads YFSETQ. The V and J ends lost 0 bases and 7 bases, in that order; junction bases with no gene match: 3. This CDR3 region has 14 residues. TCRdb's table, derived via immunoSEQ multiplex PCR, lists solely in-frame clones and lacks some. The repertoire includes millions of clones, around 90% of them detected once, and more than 0.12% sits in the top ten. CD4+ cells underwent separation, giving CD45RA+ naive and CD45RA-negative memory subsets. Study outcomes and limitations: What rarefaction showed was incomplete sorted-subset sequencing despite large depth.

The sequenced material came from naive CD4+ T cells sorted from blood. Noted subset: CD45RA+ positively selected. The genes are TRBV5-1 and TRBJ2-2, with 7 bases matching TRBD1. The sequence was obtained from a man aged 18-30 years in good health. CDR3 coding DNA: TGCGCCAGCAGCTTGGGACAGGGTAACGGGGAGCTGTTTTTT. This gives the protein CASSLGQGNGELFF.